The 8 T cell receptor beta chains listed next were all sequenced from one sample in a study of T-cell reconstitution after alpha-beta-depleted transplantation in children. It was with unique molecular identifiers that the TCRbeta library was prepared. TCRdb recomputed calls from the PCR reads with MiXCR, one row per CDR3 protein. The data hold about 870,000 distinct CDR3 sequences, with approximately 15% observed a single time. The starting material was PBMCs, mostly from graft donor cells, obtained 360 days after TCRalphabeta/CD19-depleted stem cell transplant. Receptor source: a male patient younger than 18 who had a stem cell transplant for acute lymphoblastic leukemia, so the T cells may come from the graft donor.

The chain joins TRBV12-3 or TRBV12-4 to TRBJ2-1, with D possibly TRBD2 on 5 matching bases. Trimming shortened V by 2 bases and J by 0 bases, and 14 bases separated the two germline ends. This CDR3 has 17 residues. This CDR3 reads CASSLRPGEYSYNEQFF. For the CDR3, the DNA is TGTGCCAGCAGTTTACGCCCCGGGGAATACTCCTACAATGAGCAGTTCTTC.

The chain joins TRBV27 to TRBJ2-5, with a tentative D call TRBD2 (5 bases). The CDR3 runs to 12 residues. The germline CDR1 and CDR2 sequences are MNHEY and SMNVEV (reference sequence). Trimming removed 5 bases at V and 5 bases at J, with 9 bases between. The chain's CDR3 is CASSITGETQYF. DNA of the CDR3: TGTGCCAGCAGTATCACGGGGGAGACCCAGTACTTC.

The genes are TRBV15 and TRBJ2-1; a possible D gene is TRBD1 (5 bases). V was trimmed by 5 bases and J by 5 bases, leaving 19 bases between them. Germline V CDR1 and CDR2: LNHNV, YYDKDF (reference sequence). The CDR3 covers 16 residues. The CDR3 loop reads CATSRTPQGINNEQFF. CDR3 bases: TGTGCCACCAGCCGGACGCCCCAGGGAATCAACAATGAGCAGTTCTTC.

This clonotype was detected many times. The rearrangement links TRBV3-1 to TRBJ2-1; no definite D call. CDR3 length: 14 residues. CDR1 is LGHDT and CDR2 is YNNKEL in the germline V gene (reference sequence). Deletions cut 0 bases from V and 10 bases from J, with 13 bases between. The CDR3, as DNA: TGTGCCAGCAGCCAAGATCCGGTTGGGCGGGAGCAGTTCTTC. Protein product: CASSQDPVGREQFF.

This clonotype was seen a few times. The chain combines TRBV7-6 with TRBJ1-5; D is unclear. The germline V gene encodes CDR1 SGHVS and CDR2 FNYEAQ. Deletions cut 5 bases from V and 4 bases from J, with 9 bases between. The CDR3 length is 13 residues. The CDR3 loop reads CASSPSVNQPQHF. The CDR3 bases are TGTGCCAGCAGCCCCTCCGTGAATCAGCCCCAGCATTTT.

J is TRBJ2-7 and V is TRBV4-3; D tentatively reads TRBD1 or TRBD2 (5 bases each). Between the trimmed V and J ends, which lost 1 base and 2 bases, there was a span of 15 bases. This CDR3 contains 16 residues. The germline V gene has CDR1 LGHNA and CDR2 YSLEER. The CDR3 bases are TGCGCCAGCAGCCAAGGGGGCGTACGGGATCCCTACGAGCAGTACTTC. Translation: CASSQGGVRDPYEQYF.

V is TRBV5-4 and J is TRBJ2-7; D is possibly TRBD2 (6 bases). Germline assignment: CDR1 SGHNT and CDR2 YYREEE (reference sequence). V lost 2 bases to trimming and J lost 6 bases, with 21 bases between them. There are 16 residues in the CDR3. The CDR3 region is CASSFRRGDAFREQYF. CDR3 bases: TGTGCCAGCAGCTTTAGGAGGGGTGATGCTTTTCGCGAGCAGTACTTC.

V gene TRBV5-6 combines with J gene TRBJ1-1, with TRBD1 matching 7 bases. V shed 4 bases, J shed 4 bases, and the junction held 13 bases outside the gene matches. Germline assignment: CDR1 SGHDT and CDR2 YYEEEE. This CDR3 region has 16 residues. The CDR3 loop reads CASSPLGSDRFTEAFF. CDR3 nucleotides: TGTGCCAGCAGCCCGCTCGGGTCGGACAGGTTCACTGAAGCTTTCTTT.